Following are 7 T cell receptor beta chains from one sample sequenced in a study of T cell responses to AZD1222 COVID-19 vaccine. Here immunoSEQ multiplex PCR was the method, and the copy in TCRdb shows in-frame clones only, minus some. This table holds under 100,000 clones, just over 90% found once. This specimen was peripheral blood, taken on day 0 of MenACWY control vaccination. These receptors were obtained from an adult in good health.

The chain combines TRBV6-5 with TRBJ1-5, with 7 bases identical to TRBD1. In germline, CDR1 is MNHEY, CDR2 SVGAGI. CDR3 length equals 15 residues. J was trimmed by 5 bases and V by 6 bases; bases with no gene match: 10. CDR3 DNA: TGTGCCAGCAGGCCGTATACAGGGGAAGATCAGCCCCAGCATTTT. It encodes CASRPYTGEDQPQHF.

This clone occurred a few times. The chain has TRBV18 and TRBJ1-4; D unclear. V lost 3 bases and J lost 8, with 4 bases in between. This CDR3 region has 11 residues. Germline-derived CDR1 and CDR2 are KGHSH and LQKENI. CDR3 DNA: TGTGCCAGCTCACCGGGCGAAAAACTGTTTTTT. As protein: CASSPGEKLFF.

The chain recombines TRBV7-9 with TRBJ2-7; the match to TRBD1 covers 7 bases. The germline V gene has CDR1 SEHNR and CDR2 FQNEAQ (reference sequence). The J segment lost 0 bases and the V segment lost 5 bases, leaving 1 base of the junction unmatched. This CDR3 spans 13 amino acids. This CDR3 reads CASSDRDSYEQYF. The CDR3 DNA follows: TGTGCCAGCAGCGACAGGGACTCCTACGAGCAGTACTTC.

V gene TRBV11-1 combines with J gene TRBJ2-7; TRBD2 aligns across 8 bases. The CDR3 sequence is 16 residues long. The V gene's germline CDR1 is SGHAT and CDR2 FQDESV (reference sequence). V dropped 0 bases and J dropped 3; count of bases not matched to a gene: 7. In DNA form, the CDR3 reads TGTGCCAGCAGCTTAGCCGGGACTAGGCCGATCTACGAGCAGTACTTC. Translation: CASSLAGTRPIYEQYF.

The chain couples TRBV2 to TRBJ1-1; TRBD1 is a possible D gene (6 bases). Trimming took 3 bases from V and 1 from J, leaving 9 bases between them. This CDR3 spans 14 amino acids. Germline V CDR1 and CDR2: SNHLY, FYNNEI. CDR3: CASSDPDRNTEAFF. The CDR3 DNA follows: TGTGCCAGCAGTGATCCGGACAGGAACACTGAAGCTTTCTTT.

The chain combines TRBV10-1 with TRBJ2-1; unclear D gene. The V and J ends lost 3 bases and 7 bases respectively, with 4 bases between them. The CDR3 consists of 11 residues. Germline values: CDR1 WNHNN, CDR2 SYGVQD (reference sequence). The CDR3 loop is CASSDLNEQFF. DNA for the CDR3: TGCGCCAGCAGTGATCTTAATGAGCAGTTCTTC.

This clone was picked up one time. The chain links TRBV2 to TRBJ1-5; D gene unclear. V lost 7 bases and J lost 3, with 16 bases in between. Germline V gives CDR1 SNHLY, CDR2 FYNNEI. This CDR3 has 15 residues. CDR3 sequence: CASTKTNGNNQPQHF. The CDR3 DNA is TGTGCCAGCACCAAGACGAACGGGAACAATCAGCCCCAGCATTTT.